A selection of T cell receptor beta chains follows, all from one sample in a study of OX40 agonist ivuxolimab in advanced cancers. Only in-frame clones appear in the TCRdb table, and some are missing; sequencing was by immunoSEQ multiplex PCR. This table has over 45,000 clones, around nine tenths appearing once. This specimen was CD4+ or CD8+ T cells sorted from blood, taken in a trial of the OX40 agonist ivuxolimab. These receptors were taken from an adult with an advanced solid tumor such as melanoma, head and neck, liver or kidney cancer. The conserved cysteine and the conserved F or W are not part of the CDR3 here.

>TRBJ2-2|TRBV23-1
ASSVSGEGWTGELF
>TRBJ2-5|TRBV2
ASSKNYQETQY
>TRBJ1-6|TRBV6-5
ASSYSSGDYNSPLH
>TRBJ2-5|TRBV7-9
ASSYPLAGASETQY
>TRBJ1-2|TRBV4-1
ASSQDRLTGYGYT
>TRBJ2-1|TRBV10-1
VGTQRTYNEQF
>TRBJ1-1|TRBV19
ASSDGPGTGMNTEAF
>TRBJ2-7|TRBV7-8
ASSLVGTGLVVKEGEQY
>TRBJ1-1|TRBV27
ASSLSGQGPEAF
>TRBJ2-1|TRBV7-9
ASSLQDSSSYNEQF
>TRBJ2-2|TRBV19
ASSIIGRSGELF
>TRBJ2-1|TRBV6-5
ASSYWRTANNEQF
>TRBJ2-3|TRBV6-1
ASSETGDTQY
>TRBJ1-5|TRBV7-9
ASSLGQGVQPQH
>TRBJ1-1|TRBV7-9
ASSLPGIRVEAF
>TRBJ2-1|TRBV5-5
ASSFLISGEQF
>TRBJ1-4|TRBV5-1
ASSLAVPGMELF
>TRBJ1-3|TRBV7-9
ASSTVVDTIY
>TRBJ1-2|TRBV7-9
ASSLGGTSGYT
>TRBJ1-4|TRBV5-4
ASSLVTGPGQKLF
>TRBJ2-3|TRBV7-9
ASSLNVADTQY
>TRBJ2-3|TRBV29-1
SVEGQLGNTDTQY
>TRBJ2-1|TRBV13
ASKSGREYAEQF
>TRBJ2-3|TRBV2
ASSEVRGRGDTQY
>TRBJ2-7|TRBV19
ASSARPGQGDYEQY
>TRBJ2-1|TRBV4-1
ASSSLPDSDEQF
>TRBJ2-7|TRBV5-8
ASSRRRDEQY
>TRBJ1-3|TRBV7-6
ASSSGQWSSGNTIY
>TRBJ2-7|TRBV7-9
ASSSPGTGVYEQY
>TRBJ2-2|TRBV27
ASSLYRLTGELF
>TRBJ2-1|TRBV15
ATTRSHNEQF
>TRBJ2-5|TRBV15
ATSRENPGLVQETQY
>TRBJ2-1|TRBV7-2
ASSLGTSNEQF
>TRBJ2-2|TRBV2
ASSSPLGGTGELF
>TRBJ2-7|TRBV7-9
ASSPSSGGPVSYEQY
>TRBJ2-7|TRBV5-4
ASSSRLAGGSSYEQY
>TRBJ2-1|TRBV5-1
ASSLEPSPNEQF
>TRBJ2-7|TRBV10-3
AISGGYSYEQY
>TRBJ2-5|TRBV11-2
ASSFFAGEETQY
>TRBJ2-3|TRBV10-3
AISRTSGGSTDTQY
>TRBJ2-7|TRBV2
ASSESWERSSYEQY
>TRBJ2-7|TRBV27
ASSFRIAGEQY
>TRBJ1-5|TRBV10-3
ATRNSDHSNQPQH
>TRBJ2-3|TRBV27
ASSLQPSTDTQY
>TRBJ1-2|TRBV6-5
ASSITGGGNYGYT
>TRBJ1-2|TRBV19
ASSIDNSPPGDGYT
>TRBJ1-2|TRBV7-9
ASSPGGLGYT
>TRBJ2-3|TRBV27
ASSLYGTGVTDTQY
>TRBJ2-1|TRBV11-2
ASSLGLAYNEQF